The 5 T cell receptor beta chains reported below all come from one sample, sequenced in a study of blood T cell repertoires in COVID-19. Assay: immunoSEQ multiplex PCR; the TCRdb copy retains only in-frame clones and omits some. Of 260,000 or so clones listed, less than 85% were seen once; the top ten hold around 2.5%. Sequenced input: PBMCs or T cells enriched from blood (not recorded which). These receptors were taken from a woman aged 50 to 60 who had recovered from COVID-19.

CDR3: CASSVQAGGPNTGELFF. CDR3 bases: TGTGCCAGCAGCGTCCAAGCGGGGGGGCCGAACACCGGGGAGCTGTTTTTT. The chain recombines TRBV9 with TRBJ2-2; 10 nucleotides agree with TRBD2. Per the germline V gene, CDR1 is SGDLS and CDR2 is YYNGEE. The CDR3 contains 17 residues. Trimming took 2 bases from V and 0 from J; bases not matched to a gene: 4.

The genes are TRBV2 and TRBJ1-6; 8 bases line up with TRBD1. Unmatched junction bases numbered 9, after V lost 2 bases and J lost 9 bases. The CDR3 length is 16 residues. CDR1 and CDR2 from the germline V gene are SNHLY and FYNNEI. CDR3 amino acids: CASSERQGNYVSPLHF. The CDR3 coding sequence is TGTGCCAGCAGTGAAAGACAGGGGAATTATGTTTCACCCCTCCACTTT.

The V call is TRBV12-3 or TRBV12-4, the J call TRBJ1-2; D ambiguous. The CDR3 is made up of 13 amino acids. With 1 base removed from V and 4 bases from J, the gap between germline ends came to 7 bases. The CDR3 nucleotides read TGTGCCAGCAGTTTAGGCAGTCTCTATGGCTACACCTTC. As protein: CASSLGSLYGYTF.

The chain is built from TRBV19 and TRBJ2-7; TRBD1 matches at 9 bases. This CDR3 has 16 amino acids. The germline V gene has CDR1 LNHDA and CDR2 SQIVND (reference sequence). Trimming cost V 4 bases and J 6 bases; bases outside gene matches: 13. The CDR3 region has the DNA TGTGCCAGTAGTAATTTTTTGGGACAGGGTATATCCGAGCAGTACTTC. Its protein product is CASSNFLGQGISEQYF. The full variable domain, in which reference TRBV19 and TRBJ2-7 provide the parts outside the CDR3, is DGGITQSPKYLFRKEGQNVTLSCEQNLNHDAMYWYRQDPGQGLRLIYYSQIVNDFQKGDIAEGYSVSREKKESFPLTVTSAQKNPTAFYLCASSNFLGQGISEQYFGPGTRLTVT.

This chain links TRBV5-4 with TRBJ2-7; D is ambiguous. The germline V gene has CDR1 SGHNT and CDR2 YYREEE (reference sequence). The CDR3 is made up of 13 amino acids. The ends were cut back, 5 bases at V and 0 bases at J, with 9 bases in the middle. In DNA form, the CDR3 reads TGTGCCAGCAGTTCACCGAGCTCCTACGAGCAGTACTTC. This translates into CASSSPSSYEQYF.